These T cell receptor beta chains were read from a single sample in a study of cytomegalovirus exposure and HLA in healthy donors. Repertoires were generated with immunoSEQ multiplex PCR, while TCRdb's copy carries only in-frame clones and drops some. The top ten hold over 1.5% of the sample, which has over 150,000 clones, 60% to 80% seen once. Sequences were obtained from PBMCs. All receptors come from a young woman in good health and CMV-seronegative. The CDR3 runs from the conserved cysteine through the conserved F or W.

>TRBV7-2|17
CARGTGGIVVGTGELFF
>TRBV4-2|23
CASSQSRKTPPGQGALGNQPQHF
>TRBV28|15
CASSLQGAGNQPQHF
>TRBV7-3|17
CASRLGTSGGSSNEQFF
>TRBV15|15
CATSLTRGNTDTQYF
>TRBV4-1|13
CASSQVSSDEQYF
>TRBV6-5|16
CASSYSSASGEDTQYF
>TRBV4-1|19
CASSQDNEQVGSNTGELFF
>TRBV15|14
CATQMGHRTDTQYF
>TRBV6-6|13
CASRKGANTEAFF
>TRBV7-3|14
CASSATTNTGELFF
>TRBV6-5|15
CASSYSPGGNTEAFF
>TRBV2|15
CASSEGAVSTDTQYF
>TRBV27|14
CASSLNTANTEAFF
>TRBV27|13
CASSFGGTGGYTF
>TRBV19|15
CASGPGGTYNSPLHF
>TRBV5-1|14
CASSGGGTTETQYF
>TRBV4-3|14
CASSQGREPGELFF
>TRBV7-9|15
CASTPDSLMNTEAFF
>TRBV30|15
CAWKAGGVKNTEAFF
>TRBV4-3|14
CASSQDRGQVEQYF
>TRBV7-8|15
CASSLVGDSGYEQYF
>TRBV10-3|14
CAISGDREGEKLFF
>TRBV9|13
CASSVTGSYEQYF
>TRBV7-9|14
CASSSSGKTDTQYF
>TRBV7-8|20
CASSLFWATLRDHGGDTQYF
>TRBV11-3|16
CASSPGSSGPLGEQYF
>TRBV29-1|11
CSAPNGQRDTF
>TRBV18|13
CASSDTPSYEQYF
>TRBV5-1|14
CASSLGDPNTEAFF
>TRBV5-4|16
CASTPASMTSTDTRYF
>TRBV6-5|13
CASRTDRGWGYTF
>TRBV19|16
CASSNQGRTVNQPQHF
>TRBV19|17
CASSITRGSVSTDTQYF
>TRBV29-1|15
CSVEATSGRMNGYTF
>TRBV7-2|13
CASSLQGNTEAFF
>TRBV27|16
CASRHLGTGVTDTQYF
>TRBV7-2|13
CASRSGGAETQYF
>TRBV27|14
CASSPSGSSYEQYF
>TRBV14|15
CASTPLAGGWNEQFF
>TRBV5-6|16
CASSLDGTGWNTEAFF
>TRBV29-1|16
CSVNRDRGLLDYGYTF
>TRBV19|15
CASLWGTGLTGELFF
>TRBV28|15
CASSTGQVSHQPQHF
>TRBV6-5|14
CASRQAVNTGELFF
>TRBV30|13
CAWSRQGDQPQHF
>TRBV30|15
CAWSGNDRGSQPQHF
>TRBV4-3|14
CASSQERGTYEQYF
>TRBV27|12
CARRSRLDGYTF